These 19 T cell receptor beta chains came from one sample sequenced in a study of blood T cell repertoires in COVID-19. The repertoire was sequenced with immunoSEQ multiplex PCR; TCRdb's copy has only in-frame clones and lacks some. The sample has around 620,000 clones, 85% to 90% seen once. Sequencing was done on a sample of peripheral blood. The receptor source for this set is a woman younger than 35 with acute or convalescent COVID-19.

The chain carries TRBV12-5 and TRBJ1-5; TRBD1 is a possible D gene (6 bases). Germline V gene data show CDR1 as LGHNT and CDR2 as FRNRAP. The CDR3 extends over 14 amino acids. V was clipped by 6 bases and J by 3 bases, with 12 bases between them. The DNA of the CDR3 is TGTGCTAGTGGCCGTGGACAGATCAATCAGCCCCAGCATTTT. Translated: CASGRGQINQPQHF.

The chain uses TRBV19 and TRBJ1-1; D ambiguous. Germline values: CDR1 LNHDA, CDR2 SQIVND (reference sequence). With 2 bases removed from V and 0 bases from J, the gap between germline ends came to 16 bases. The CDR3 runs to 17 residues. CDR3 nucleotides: TGTGCCAGTAGTATAAGGCGGTTGTCGCCCATGAACACTGAAGCTTTCTTT. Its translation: CASSIRRLSPMNTEAFF.

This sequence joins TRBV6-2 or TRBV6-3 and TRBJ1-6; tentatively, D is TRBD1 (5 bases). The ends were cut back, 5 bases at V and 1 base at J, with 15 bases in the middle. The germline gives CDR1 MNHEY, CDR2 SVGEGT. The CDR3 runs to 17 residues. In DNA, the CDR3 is TGTGCCAGCAGTCAGACAGCCGCAGAGTCCTATAATTCACCCCTCCACTTT. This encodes CASSQTAAESYNSPLHF.

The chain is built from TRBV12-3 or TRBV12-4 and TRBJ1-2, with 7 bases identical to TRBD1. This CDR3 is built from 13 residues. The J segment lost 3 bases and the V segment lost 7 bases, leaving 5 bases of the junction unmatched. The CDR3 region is CASTRDSYYGYTF. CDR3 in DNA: TGTGCCAGCACCAGGGACAGCTACTATGGCTACACCTTC.

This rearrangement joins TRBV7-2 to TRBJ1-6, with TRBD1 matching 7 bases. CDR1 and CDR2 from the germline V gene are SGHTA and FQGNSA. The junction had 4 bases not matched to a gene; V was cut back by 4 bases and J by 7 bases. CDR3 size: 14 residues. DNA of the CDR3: TGTGCCAGCAGCTCGGACAGGAAAAATTCACCCCTCCACTTT. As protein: CASSSDRKNSPLHF.

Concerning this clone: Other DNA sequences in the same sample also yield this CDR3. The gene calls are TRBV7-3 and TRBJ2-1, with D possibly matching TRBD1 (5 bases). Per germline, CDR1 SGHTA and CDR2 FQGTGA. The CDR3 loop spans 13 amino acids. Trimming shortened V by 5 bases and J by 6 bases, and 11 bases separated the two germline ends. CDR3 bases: TGTGCCAGCAGCCCCTCAAGGGGCAATGAGCAGTTCTTC. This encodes CASSPSRGNEQFF.

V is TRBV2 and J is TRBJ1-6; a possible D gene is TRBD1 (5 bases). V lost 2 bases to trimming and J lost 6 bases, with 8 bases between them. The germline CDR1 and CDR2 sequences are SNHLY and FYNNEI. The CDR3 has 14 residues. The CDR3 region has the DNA TGTGCCAGCAGTGAACCGGACACTAATTCACCCCTCCACTTT. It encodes CASSEPDTNSPLHF.

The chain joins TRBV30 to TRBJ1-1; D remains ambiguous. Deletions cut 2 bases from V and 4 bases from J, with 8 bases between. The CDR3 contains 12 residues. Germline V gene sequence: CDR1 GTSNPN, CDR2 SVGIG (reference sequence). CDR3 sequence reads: CAWSIGSTEAFF. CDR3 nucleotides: TGTGCCTGGAGTATCGGGTCCACTGAAGCTTTCTTT.

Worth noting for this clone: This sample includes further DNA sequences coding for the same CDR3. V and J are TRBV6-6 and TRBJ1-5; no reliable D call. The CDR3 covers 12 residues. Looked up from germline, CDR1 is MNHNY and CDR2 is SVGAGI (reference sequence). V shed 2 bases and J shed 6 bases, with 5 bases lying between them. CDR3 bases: TGTGCCAGCAGTTACCCGGGTCAGCCCCAGCATTTT. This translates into CASSYPGQPQHF.

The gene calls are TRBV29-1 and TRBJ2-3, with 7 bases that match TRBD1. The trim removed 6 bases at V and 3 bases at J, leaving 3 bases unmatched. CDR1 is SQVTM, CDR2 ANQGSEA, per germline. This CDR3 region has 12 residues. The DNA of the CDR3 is TGCAGCGTAGAGGACAGGACAGATACGCAGTATTTT. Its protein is CSVEDRTDTQYF.

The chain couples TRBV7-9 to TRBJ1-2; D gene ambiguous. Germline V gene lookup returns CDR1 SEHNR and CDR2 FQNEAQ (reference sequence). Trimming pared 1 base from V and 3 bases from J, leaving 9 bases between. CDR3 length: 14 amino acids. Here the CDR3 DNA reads TGTGCCAGCAGCTTAGTTGGCAGTGACTATGGCTACACCTTC. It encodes CASSLVGSDYGYTF.

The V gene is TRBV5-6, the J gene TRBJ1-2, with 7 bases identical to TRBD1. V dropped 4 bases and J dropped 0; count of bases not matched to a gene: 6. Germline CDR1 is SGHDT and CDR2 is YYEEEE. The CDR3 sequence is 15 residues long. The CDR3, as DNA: TGTGCCAGCAGCGCCGGGACAGCCCCTAACTATGGCTACACCTTC. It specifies CASSAGTAPNYGYTF.

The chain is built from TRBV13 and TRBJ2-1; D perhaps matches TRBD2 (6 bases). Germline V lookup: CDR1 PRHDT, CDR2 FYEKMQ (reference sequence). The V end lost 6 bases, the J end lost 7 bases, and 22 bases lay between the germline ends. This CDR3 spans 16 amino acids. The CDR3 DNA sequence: TGTGCCAGCAGATCGGCGGGACCGTCTAGTTGGAATGAGCAGTTCTTC. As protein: CASRSAGPSSWNEQFF.

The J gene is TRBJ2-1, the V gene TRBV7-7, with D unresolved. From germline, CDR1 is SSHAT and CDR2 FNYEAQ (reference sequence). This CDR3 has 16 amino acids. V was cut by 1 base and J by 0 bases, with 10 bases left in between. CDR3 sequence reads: CASSLGPGSSYNEQFF. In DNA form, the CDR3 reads TGTGCCAGCAGCTTAGGGCCAGGTAGCTCCTACAATGAGCAGTTCTTC.

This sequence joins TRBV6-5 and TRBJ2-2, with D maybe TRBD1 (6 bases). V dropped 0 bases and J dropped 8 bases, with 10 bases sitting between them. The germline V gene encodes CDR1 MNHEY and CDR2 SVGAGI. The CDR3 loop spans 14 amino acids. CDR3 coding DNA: TGTGCCAGCAGTTACTCGGACAGTTGGGGGGAGCTGTTTTTT. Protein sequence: CASSYSDSWGELFF.

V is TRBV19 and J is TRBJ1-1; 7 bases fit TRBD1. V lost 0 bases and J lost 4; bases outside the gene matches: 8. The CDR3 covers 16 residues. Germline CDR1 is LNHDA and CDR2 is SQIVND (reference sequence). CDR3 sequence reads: CASSIDLQRGPTEAFF. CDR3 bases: TGTGCCAGTAGTATAGATCTTCAGAGGGGGCCCACTGAAGCTTTCTTT.

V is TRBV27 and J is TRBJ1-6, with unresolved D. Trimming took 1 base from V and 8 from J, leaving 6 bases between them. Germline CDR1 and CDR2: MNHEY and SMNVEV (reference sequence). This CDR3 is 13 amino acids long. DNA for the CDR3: TGTGCCAGCAGTTTATTTCCTGATTCACCCCTCCACTTT. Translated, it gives CASSLFPDSPLHF.

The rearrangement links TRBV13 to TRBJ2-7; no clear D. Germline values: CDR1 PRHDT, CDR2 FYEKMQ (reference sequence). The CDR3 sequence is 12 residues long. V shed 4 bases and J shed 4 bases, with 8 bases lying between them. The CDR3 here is CASSSPPYEQYF. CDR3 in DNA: TGTGCCAGCAGCTCCCCCCCGTACGAGCAGTACTTC.

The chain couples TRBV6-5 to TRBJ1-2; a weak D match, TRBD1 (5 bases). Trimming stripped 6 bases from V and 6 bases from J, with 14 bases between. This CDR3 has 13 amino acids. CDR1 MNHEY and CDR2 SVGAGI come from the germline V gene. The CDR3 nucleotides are TGTGCCAGCAGCTGGACATCCGGGCATGGCTACACCTTC. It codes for CASSWTSGHGYTF.